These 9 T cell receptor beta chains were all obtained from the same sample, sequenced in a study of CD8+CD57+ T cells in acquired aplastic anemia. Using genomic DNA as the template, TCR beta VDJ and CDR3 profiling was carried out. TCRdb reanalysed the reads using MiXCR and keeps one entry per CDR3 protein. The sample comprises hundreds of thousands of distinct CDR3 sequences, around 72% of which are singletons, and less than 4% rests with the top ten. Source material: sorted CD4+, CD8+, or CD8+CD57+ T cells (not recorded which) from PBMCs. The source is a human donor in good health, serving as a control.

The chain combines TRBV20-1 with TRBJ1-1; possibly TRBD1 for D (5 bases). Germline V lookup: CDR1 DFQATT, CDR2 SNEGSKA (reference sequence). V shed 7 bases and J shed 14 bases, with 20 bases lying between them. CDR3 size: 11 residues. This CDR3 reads CSVTGRDEAFF. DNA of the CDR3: TGCAGTGTCACAGGCCGCGATGAGGCCTTCTTT.

CDR3 sequence reads: CASSGGAGEVETQYF. The DNA of the CDR3 is TGTGCCAGCAGTGGAGGAGCGGGAGAGGTAGAGACCCAGTACTTC. This chain joins TRBV6-1 and TRBJ2-5, with 8 bases fitting TRBD2. V was clipped by 4 bases and J by 4 bases; unmatched bases: 8. CDR3 size: 15 residues. In germline, CDR1 is MNHNS, CDR2 SASEGT.

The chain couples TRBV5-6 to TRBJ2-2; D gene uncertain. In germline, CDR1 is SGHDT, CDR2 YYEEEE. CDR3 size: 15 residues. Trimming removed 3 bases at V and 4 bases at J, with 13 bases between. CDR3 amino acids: CASSSAARATGELFF. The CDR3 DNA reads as TGTGCCAGCAGCTCCGCGGCTAGGGCCACCGGGGAGCTGTTTTTT.

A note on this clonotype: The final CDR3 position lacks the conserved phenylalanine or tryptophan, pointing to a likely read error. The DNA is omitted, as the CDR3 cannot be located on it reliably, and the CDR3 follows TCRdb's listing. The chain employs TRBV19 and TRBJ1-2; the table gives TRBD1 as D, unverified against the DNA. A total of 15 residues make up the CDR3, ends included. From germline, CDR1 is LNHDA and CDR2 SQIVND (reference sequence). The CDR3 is CASTLQGVHGYTFGS.

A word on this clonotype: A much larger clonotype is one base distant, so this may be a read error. The CDR3 reads CASGFGAINNGQFF. The CDR3 DNA is TGTGCTAGTGGTTTTGGGGCGATCAACAATGGGCAGTTCTTC. The chain combines TRBV12-5 with TRBJ2-1, with D perhaps TRBD1 (5 bases). CDR1 and CDR2 (germline): LGHNT, FRNRAP. The CDR3 runs to 14 residues. Full variable domain (missing parts from reference TRBV12-5 and TRBJ2-1): DARVTQTPRHKVTEMGQEVTMRCQPILGHNTVFWYRQTMMQGLELLAYFRNRAPLDDSGMPKDRFSAEMPDATLATLKIQPSEPRDSAVYFCASGFGAINNGQFFGPGTRLTVL.

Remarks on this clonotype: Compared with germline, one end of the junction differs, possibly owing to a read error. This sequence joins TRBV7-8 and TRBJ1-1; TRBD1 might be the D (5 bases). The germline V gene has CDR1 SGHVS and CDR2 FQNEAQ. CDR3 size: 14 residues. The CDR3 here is CASRIADKVSEAFF. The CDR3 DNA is TGTGCCAGCCGCATTGCGGACAAGGTATCTGAGGCTTTCTTT.

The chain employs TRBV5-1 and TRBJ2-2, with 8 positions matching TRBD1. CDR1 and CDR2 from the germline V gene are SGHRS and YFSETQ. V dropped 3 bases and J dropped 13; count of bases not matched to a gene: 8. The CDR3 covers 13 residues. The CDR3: CASSSGQGNSLFF. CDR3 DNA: TGCGCCAGCAGCTCAGGACAGGGCAATTCGCTGTTTTTT. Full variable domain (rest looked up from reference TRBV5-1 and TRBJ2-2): KAGVTQTPRYLIKTRGQQVTLSCSPISGHRSVSWYQQTPGQGLQFLFEYFSETQRNKGNFPGRFSGRQFSNSRSEMNVSTLELGDSALYLCASSSGQGNSLFFGEGSRLTVL.

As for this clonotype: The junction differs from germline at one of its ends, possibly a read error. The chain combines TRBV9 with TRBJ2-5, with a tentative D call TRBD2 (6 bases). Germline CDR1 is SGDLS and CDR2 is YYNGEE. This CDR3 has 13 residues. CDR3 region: CASSVAAPETQYF. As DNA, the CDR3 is TGTGCCAGCAGTGTAGCGGCCCCAGAGACCCAGTACTTC.

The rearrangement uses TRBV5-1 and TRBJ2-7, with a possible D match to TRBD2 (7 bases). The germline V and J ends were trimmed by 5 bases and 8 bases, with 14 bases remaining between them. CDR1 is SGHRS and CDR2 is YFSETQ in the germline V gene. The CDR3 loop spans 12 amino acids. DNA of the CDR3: TGCGCCAGCAGATTAGTGGGGGGGCAGCAGTACTTC. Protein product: CASRLVGGQQYF.